This TCR beta chain was identified during a study of cytomegalovirus exposure and HLA in healthy donors (dated by TCRdb to the late 2010s). The study in broad terms: An earlier analysis of approximately 590 of the donors reported approximately 300 Gb of sequence data and some 120 million unique TCR beta sequences from about 180 million T cells. An early release that covered some 630 HLA-typed donors contained approximately 290 gigabases of sequencing data and 65 million to 100 million unique TCR sequences. The study combined high-throughput TCR immunosequencing, statistical association of individual TCRs with disease status, and machine learning to predict cytomegalovirus infection status. An earlier analysis of more than 450 of the donors used high-throughput TCR beta sequencing to judge whether each TCR beta V gene segment behaved as functional or pseudogenic. The study profiled the T cell repertoires of some 610 subjects by immunosequencing and related them to cytomegalovirus serostatus. Alongside the repertoire data, information on donor age, sex, ethnicity and CMV serostatus was compiled. Among the roughly 390 genotyped donors, 75% to 90% belonged to the genetic ancestry cluster associated with self-reported Caucasian donors. The number of donors typed differed by locus, with about 629-640 for A, B, C, DRB1 and DQB1, over 500 for DQA1, over 600 for DPA1, and some 440 for DPB1. A few DR-DQ haplotypes were handled as single units for association and clustering because linkage in the cohort was strong. In the later analysis, no new phenotypic data were used to find candidate immune exposures; instead, reliance was placed on TCR beta sequences and their occurrence across donors. Across 300 to 500 genotyped donors of the cohort, an average of 235,054 unique TCR beta nucleotide sequences per donor were sequenced, and 15% to 20% of those sequences were non-productive. A later genetic analysis used genome-wide SNP genotypes for 398 of the 666 donors, treating that subset as a discovery cohort. Every repertoire in the discovery cohort had been generated on one and the same sequencing platform. The study aimed to test whether signatures of past pathogen exposure could be identified by cataloging public T cell receptors. Along with the roughly 670-subject first cohort, a separate validation cohort of 120 different subjects was used. To study patterns of TCR occurrence, a later analysis re-analyzed previously published TCR beta repertoires from 700 or so donors and added high-resolution HLA genotyping. Class I and class II HLA loci were covered by the typing at four-digit resolution.

The library was prepared using the immunoSEQ multiplex PCR assay. For the multiplex PCR, a mixture combining 60 forward primers for TCR Vbeta segments and 13 reverse primers for TCR Jbeta segments was used. A multiplex PCR assay on genomic DNA amplified the CDR3 region of rearranged TCR beta genes. On the Illumina HiSeq System, the amplified TCR beta libraries were sequenced as 87-base-pair reads. Turning to the authors' computational methods: In a later analysis, tens of millions of unique TCR beta chains were counted across the 650 to 750 repertoires, and approximately 11 million of these chains were shared by at least two donors. Raw reads were error-corrected and collapsed into unique sequences with a nearest-neighbor algorithm that merged closely related sequences to remove PCR and sequencing errors. To assign V, D and J gene segments, CDR3 sequences were aligned to IMGT reference sequences. For a sequence to be retained, at least a six-nucleotide match to both a V gene segment and a J gene segment was required. A rearrangement counted as productive if the CDR3 had no stop codons and remained in frame with V and J, and every other rearrangement counted as non-productive. Following IMGT convention, CDR3 was defined as the stretch from the second conserved V-encoded cysteine up to the conserved J-encoded phenylalanine. In an earlier analysis of around 570 of the donors, sequences lacking an unambiguous match to a single V gene segment were excluded. In an earlier analysis of almost 600 of the donors, a V segment was called functional when productive rearrangements were above 56.7%, and segregating when the standard deviation between donors exceeded 5%. To diagnose cytomegalovirus status from the catalog of TCR beta chain sequences, a statistical classification framework was built. V and J gene assignment, in a later analysis, came from comparing TCR nucleotide sequences with IMGT/GENE-DB human TR gene sequences. A later analysis assigned CDR3 sequences and most-parsimonious VDJ recombination scenarios with the TCRdist pipeline. In a later analysis, every TCR beta chain was defined by the combination of its CDR3 amino acid sequence and its V-gene family, and reads without a unique V-gene family were dropped. In a later analysis, fewer than 650 highly shared, low-generation-probability nucleotide sequences were removed to address suspected cross-contamination and a sequencing artifact. For each public chain, a later analysis derived a clonal expansion index from normalized ranks of inferred template counts within each repertoire. In a later analysis, generation probabilities were computed with a VDJ recombination model fitted to out-of-frame rearrangements, and the resulting probabilities were checked against IGoR. Hypergeometric tests were used in a later analysis to score TCR-TCR, TCR-HLA and TCR-CMV co-occurrence, with a repertoire-size bias correction applied to the TCR pairs. In a later analysis, false discovery rates were estimated by permuting HLA or CMV assignments 20 times. In a later analysis, co-occurring TCRs were grouped using DBSCAN, and TCRdist sequence similarity was added for clustering within HLA-allele-positive subsets. Repertoires with fewer than 30,000 or more than 120,000 public chains, plus five repertoires with anomalous nucleotide sharing, were excluded from co-occurrence clustering. The clones in this table, taken by TCRdb from immuneACCESS, are in-frame only. Not every clone is retained; where verified, under half of the shortfall comes from an unresolved V gene, and the cause of the rest is unknown. V and J calls and clone size are as listed in that table; D and trimming were resolved from the DNA. The sample includes about 300,000 clones, with approximately 90% observed a single time. The ten largest account for roughly 4% of the sample.

This clone was observed once. Its target antigen remains unknown. Qualities for individual bases were not recorded, and no much larger clone is one base off. The germline V gene (reference sequence) yields SGHKS for CDR1 and YYEKEE for CDR2. The germline ends are 18 bases apart after V is trimmed by 4 bases and J by 8 bases. The CDR3 numbers 15 residues from cysteine through phenylalanine. The retained sequence is limited to the CDR3, 45 bases, with the frame set at the first base. The cohort was made up of 500 to 800 healthy bone marrow donors. All cohort members were sampled while nominally healthy, although unrecorded immune exposures were likely present. The donor was CMV seropositive and belonged to the group of 250 to 300 seropositive cohort members. A peripheral blood sample was collected from each donor, and TCR beta sequencing was performed on peripheral blood mononuclear cells. The Qiagen DNeasy Blood Extraction Kit was used to extract genomic DNA from the blood cell samples.

What the work shows at the level of the full study, not this receptor alone: A further reported finding was that TCR beta sequences accurately predicted the HLA-A and HLA-B alleles for most subjects in the first cohort. The 87-base-pair reads could not distinguish some IMGT-functional V segments, including TRBV6-2 and TRBV6-3, so those segments were excluded. In vitro tests confirmed that a few of the cytomegalovirus-associated TCR beta chains recognize cytomegalovirus antigens. The study gave a list of roughly 150 TCR beta chains associated with cytomegalovirus. In a later analysis, HLA-associated TCR beta chains were found to be more clonally expanded and to have lower generation probabilities than equally common non-associated chains. Strong co-occurrence of HLA alleles, especially DR and DQ, made assigning TCR associations to individual alleles difficult. A group of highly shared sequence variants was considered likely to be a technical artifact of the sequencing pipeline. Most CMV-associated TCR beta chains appeared to be HLA-restricted in a later analysis, and the HLA associations seemed to be driven largely by CMV exposure. Most TCR sequences were seen in very few donors, while some public TCRs were found in many individuals. Correlated functional status among segregating V segments might reflect linkage disequilibrium, but an unknown experimental factor could not be ruled out. Immune exposure information for the cohort was limited to CMV serostatus. According to a later analysis, TCR association rates differed among HLA loci, with DRB1 alleles showing the most associated TCRs and HLA-C alleles showing the fewest. A later analysis associated 17,000 or so TCR beta sequences with specific HLA alleles at a false discovery rate of 0.05. A later genetic analysis reported fewer N-insertions in productive TCRs among donors in an Asian-associated ancestry cluster than the roughly 720-donor mean. In this cohort, only TCR beta chains were sequenced, and detectable features were limited by the absence of alpha or paired-chain data. An earlier analysis of roughly 570 of the donors showed that most TCR beta V segments appeared in productive rearrangements either about 87% or about 30% of the time, which broadly matched IMGT annotations. Sequencing depth was assumed to be roughly uniform across donors in the presence/absence analyses, though that assumption may not hold. In both the original and validation cohorts, the classifier was reported to diagnose cytomegalovirus status with high specificity and sensitivity. The earlier analysis of nearly 600 of the donors excluded roughly 17 rarely observed V segments, including chromosome 9 orphons, because counts were too low. HLA typing was unavailable for some donors at each locus, so association tests used only the typed subset. A later analysis reported that several top co-occurrence clusters appeared linked to parvovirus B19, influenza, CMV and Epstein-Barr virus. In a later genetic analysis, a missense DCLRE1C variant was associated with V-gene and J-gene trimming of TCR beta chains, and the association was replicated in an independent cohort. The authors suggested that the approach could potentially be extended to other disease states and immunological phenotypes.

Sample: PBMCs. The TCR comes from a man in his forties in good health and CMV-seropositive. The V and J genes are TRBV5-5 and TRBJ1-4, and TRBD1 may be the D gene, going by 5 matching bases. In nucleotide form, the sequence is TGTGCCAGCAGCCGCCCAGGGTCGGGTCGGGAAAAACTGTTTTTT. It encodes CASSRPGSGREKLFF.